The present T cell receptor beta chain was sequenced within a study of OX40 agonist ivuxolimab in advanced cancers. Looking at the study overall: A mean age of approximately 58 years, range about 20 to 79, was recorded, and 70% to 85% were male. Three patients had partial responses: one hepatocellular carcinoma, two cutaneous melanoma.

Sampling times: baseline, cycle 4 day 1, cycle 7 day 1. Germline CDR1 and CDR2: MNHNS and SASEGT. The CDR3 consists of 11 residues. A remark on this clone: Its antigen is not known. At one end, the junction sequence differs from germline, possibly due to a read error.

TCRdb's table, derived via immunoSEQ multiplex PCR, lists solely in-frame clones and lacks some. The sample yields fewer than 50,000 clones, more than 70% seen once. Whole-study results and caveats: Antigen specificity remained undetermined for the expanded peripheral T cells.

The specimen comprised CD4+ or CD8+ T cells sorted from blood, sampled in a trial of the OX40 agonist ivuxolimab. V and J are TRBV6-1 and TRBJ2-7; the D gene is possibly TRBD2 (6 bases). This TCR was recovered from an adult with an advanced solid tumor such as melanoma, head and neck, liver or kidney cancer. In DNA form, the CDR3 reads TGTGCCAGCACCGCCCTCCTGGGACTTCCCTTC. Its protein is CASTALLGLPF.